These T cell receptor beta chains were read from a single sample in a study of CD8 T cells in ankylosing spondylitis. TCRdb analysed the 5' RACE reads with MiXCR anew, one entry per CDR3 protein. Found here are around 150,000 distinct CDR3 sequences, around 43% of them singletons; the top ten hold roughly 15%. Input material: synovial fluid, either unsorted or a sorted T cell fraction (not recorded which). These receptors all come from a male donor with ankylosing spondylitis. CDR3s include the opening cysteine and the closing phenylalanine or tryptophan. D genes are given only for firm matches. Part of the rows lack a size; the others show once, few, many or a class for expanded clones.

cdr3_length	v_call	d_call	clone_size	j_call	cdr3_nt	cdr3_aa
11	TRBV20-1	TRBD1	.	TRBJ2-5	TGCAGTGCTACCGGGACAGGGGACCAGTACTTC	CSATGTGDQYF
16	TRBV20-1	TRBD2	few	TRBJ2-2	TGCAGTGCGCGACACGGGCGGGAGAGGAGGACCGGGGAGCTGTTTTTT	CSARHGRERRTGELFF
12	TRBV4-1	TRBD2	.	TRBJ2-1	TGCGCCAGCATGGGACTAGCCGATGAGCAGTTCTTC	CASMGLADEQFF
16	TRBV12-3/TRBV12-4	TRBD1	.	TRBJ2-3	TGTGCCAGCAGTTTAATAACAGGGGTTTACACAGATACGCAGTATTTT	CASSLITGVYTDTQYF
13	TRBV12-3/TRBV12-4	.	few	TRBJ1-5	TGTGCCAGCAGTCTGAGAAGCAATCAGCCCCAGCATTTT	CASSLRSNQPQHF
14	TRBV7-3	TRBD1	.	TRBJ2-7	TGTGCCAGCAGCCACACAGGGGGTATCCACGAGCAGTACTTC	CASSHTGGIHEQYF
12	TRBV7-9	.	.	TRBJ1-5	TGTGCCAGCAGCTCACCGATGGAGCCCCAGCATTTT	CASSSPMEPQHF
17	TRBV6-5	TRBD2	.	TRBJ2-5	TGTGCCAGCAGTTACGCCCCGGCGGGCGGGGGGCGGGAGACCCAGTACTTC	CASSYAPAGGGRETQYF
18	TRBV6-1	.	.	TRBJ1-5	TGTGCCAGCAGTCCCGGCCCAGCGGTGTGGTGGAGCAATCAGCCCCAGCATTTT	CASSPGPAVWWSNQPQHF
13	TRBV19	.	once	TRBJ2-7	TGTGCCTGTACTGGAGGGAGCTCCTACGAGCAGTACTTC	CACTGGSSYEQYF
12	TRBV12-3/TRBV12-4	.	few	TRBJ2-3	TGTGCCAGCAGTTTGGTGACAGATACGCAGTATTTT	CASSLVTDTQYF
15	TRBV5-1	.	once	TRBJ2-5	TGCGCCAGCAGCTTGGGCGGGAATTGGAAAGAGACCCAGTACTTC	CASSLGGNWKETQYF
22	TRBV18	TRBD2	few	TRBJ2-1	TGTGCCAGCTCACCAAACCCTTACGAAGAACTAGCGGGAGGGGGGGATACTTATGAGCAGTTCTTC	CASSPNPYEELAGGGDTYEQFF
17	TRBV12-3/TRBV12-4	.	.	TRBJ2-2	TGTGCCAGCAGTTTAGTAGGGCCTACCGCGAACACCGGGGAGCTGTTTTTT	CASSLVGPTANTGELFF
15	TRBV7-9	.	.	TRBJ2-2	TGTGCCAGCAGCCCCGGGCCCAGGAGCACCGGGGAGCTGTTTTTT	CASSPGPRSTGELFF
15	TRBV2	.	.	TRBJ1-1	TGTGCCAGCCGAACCCAGGCCCCTTTGAACACTGAAGCTTTCTTT	CASRTQAPLNTEAFF
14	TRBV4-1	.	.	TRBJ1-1	TGCGCCAGCAGACGACAGCCATTGAACACTGAAGCTTTCTTT	CASRRQPLNTEAFF
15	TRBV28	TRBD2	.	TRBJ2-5	TGTGCCAGCAGTTTATTACCCCAGGGCGGGGGGACCCAGTACTTC	CASSLLPQGGGTQYF
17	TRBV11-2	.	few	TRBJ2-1	TGTGCCAGCAGCTCCAATTGTGGGGAACAGGACTACAATGAGCAGTTCTTC	CASSSNCGEQDYNEQFF
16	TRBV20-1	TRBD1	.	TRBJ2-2	TGCAGTGCTAGGCAGGGGGATAAAGGCGACACCGGGGAGCTGTTTTTT	CSARQGDKGDTGELFF
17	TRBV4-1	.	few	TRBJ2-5	TGCGCCAGCAGCCAAGATCGGGAACACCCTAGGAGAGAGACCCAGTACTTC	CASSQDREHPRRETQYF
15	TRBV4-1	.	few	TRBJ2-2	TGCGCCAGCAGCCAAGTCCACCGTGGGACCGGGGAGCTGTTTTTT	CASSQVHRGTGELFF
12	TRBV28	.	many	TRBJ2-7	TGTGCCAGCAGCCTTTCGCCCTACGAGCAGTACTTC	CASSLSPYEQYF
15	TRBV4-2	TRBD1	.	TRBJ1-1	TGTGCCAGCAGCCTGGAGGACAGGGAGAACACTGAAGCTTTCTTT	CASSLEDRENTEAFF
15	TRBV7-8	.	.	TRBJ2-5	TGTGCCAGCAGCCCTCTTCGGGGGCGAGGCGAGACCCAGTACTTC	CASSPLRGRGETQYF
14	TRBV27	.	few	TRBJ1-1	TGTGCCAGCAGTGCTCTCGGGGAAGGCACTGAAGCTTTCTTT	CASSALGEGTEAFF
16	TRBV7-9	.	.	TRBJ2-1	TGTGCCAGCAGCAACGGCAGGGGAAAGTCCTACAATGAGCAGTTCTTC	CASSNGRGKSYNEQFF
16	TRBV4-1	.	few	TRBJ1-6	TGCGCCAGCAGCCAAGAAGATCTCATCTATAATTCACCCCTCCACTTT	CASSQEDLIYNSPLHF
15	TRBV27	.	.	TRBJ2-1	TGTGCCAGCAGTTTTAGAGCGATCGGGTACAATGAGCAGTTCTTC	CASSFRAIGYNEQFF
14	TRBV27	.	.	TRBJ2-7	TGTGCCAGCAGCCCTCTAGAAGGGTCCTACGAGCAGTACTTC	CASSPLEGSYEQYF
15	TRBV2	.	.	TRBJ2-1	TGTGCCAGCAGTCTGACGGCGACCAGACCCAATGAGCAGTTCTTC	CASSLTATRPNEQFF
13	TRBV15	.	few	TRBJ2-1	TGTGCCACCAGCAGGGAAGACCGAGAGAAACAGTTCTTC	CATSREDREKQFF
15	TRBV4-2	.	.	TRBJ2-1	TGTGCCAGCAGCCAAGAACAGGGCCCCAGGGTTGAGCAGTTCTTC	CASSQEQGPRVEQFF
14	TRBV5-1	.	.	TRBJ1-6	TGCGCCAGCAGCTTGGGACGGCGAAATTCACCCCTCCACTTT	CASSLGRRNSPLHF
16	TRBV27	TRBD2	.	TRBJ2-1	TGTGCCAGCAGTGTCACTAGCGGGGGGCCTTTGAATGAGCAGTTCTTC	CASSVTSGGPLNEQFF
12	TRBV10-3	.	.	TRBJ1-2	TGTGCCATCAGAGGTGCAGTGGATGGCTACACCTTC	CAIRGAVDGYTF
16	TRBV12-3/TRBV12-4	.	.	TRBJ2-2	TGTGCCAGCAGCTTCCCAACAAAACAGAACACCGGGGAGCTGTTTTTT	CASSFPTKQNTGELFF
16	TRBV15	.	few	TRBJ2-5	TGTGCCACCAGCAGAGGTAGCACAATCACAGAAGAGACCCAGTACTTC	CATSRGSTITEETQYF
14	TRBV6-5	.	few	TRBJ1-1	TGTGCCAGCAGTTATACAGACACCAACACTGAAGCTTTCTTT	CASSYTDTNTEAFF
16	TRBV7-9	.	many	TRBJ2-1	TGTGCCAGCAGGACCGGACGGCGGGGTGCCTACAATGAGCAGTTCTTC	CASRTGRRGAYNEQFF
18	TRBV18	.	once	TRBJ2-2	TGTGCCAGCTCACCATGGGGACACCTAAAATCGAACACCGGGGAGCTGTTTTTT	CASSPWGHLKSNTGELFF
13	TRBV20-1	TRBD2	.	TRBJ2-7	TGCAGTGCCTCGACTAGCCGGACCTTAAGGCAGTACTTC	CSASTSRTLRQYF
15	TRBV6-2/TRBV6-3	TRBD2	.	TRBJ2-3	TGTGCCAGCAGTTACCCGGCTAGCGGGAGAGATACGCAGTATTTT	CASSYPASGRDTQYF
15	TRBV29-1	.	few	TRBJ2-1	TGCAGCGTTGGTCTCCTTTGGAGCTCCTACAATGAGCAGTTCTTC	CSVGLLWSSYNEQFF
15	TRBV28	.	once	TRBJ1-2	TGTGCCAGCAGGGGGGGGCTCGCACCAAGCTATGGCTACACCTTC	CASRGGLAPSYGYTF
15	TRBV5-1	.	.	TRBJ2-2	TGCGCCAGCAGCTTCCAGGGAGGCAGCACCGGGGAGCTGTTTTTT	CASSFQGGSTGELFF
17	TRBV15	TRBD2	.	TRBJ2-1	TGTGCCACCAGCAGAGGTGTTAGCGGGGGGGCGGCCAATGAGCAGTTCTTC	CATSRGVSGGAANEQFF
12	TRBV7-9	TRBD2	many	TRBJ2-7	TGTGCCAGCGGGAGGGCCGGCTACGAGCAGTACTTC	CASGRAGYEQYF